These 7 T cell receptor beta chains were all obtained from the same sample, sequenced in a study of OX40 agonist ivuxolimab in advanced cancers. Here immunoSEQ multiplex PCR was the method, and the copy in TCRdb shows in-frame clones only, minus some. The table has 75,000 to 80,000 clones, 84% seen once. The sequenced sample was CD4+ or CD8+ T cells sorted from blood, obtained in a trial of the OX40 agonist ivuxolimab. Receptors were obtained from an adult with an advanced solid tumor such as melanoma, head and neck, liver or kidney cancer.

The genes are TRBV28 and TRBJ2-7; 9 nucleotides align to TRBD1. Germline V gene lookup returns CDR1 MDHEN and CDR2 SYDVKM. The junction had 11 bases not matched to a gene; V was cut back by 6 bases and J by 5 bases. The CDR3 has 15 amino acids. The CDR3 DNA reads TGTGCCAGCAGCGGGTGGGGGACAGGGAGACACGAGCAGTACTTC. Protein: CASSGWGTGRHEQYF.

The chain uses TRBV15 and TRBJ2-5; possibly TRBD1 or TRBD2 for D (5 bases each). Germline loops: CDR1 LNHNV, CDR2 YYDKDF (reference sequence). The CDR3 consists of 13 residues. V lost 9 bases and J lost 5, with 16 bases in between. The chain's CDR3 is CATTDGAKETQYF. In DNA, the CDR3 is TGTGCCACTACGGACGGGGCCAAGGAGACCCAGTACTTC.

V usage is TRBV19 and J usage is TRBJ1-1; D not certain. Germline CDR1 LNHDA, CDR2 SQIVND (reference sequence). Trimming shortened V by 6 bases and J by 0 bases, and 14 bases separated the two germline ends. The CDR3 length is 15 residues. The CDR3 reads CASREREKLNTEAFF. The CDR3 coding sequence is TGTGCCAGTAGAGAGAGGGAGAAACTGAACACTGAAGCTTTCTTT.

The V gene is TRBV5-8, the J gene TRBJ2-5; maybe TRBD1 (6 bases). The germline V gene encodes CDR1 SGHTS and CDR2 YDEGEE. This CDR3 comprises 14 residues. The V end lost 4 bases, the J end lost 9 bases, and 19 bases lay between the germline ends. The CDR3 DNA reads TGTGCCAGCAGCAGAGCATACAGGGAAGGGGCCCAGTACTTC. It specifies CASSRAYREGAQYF.

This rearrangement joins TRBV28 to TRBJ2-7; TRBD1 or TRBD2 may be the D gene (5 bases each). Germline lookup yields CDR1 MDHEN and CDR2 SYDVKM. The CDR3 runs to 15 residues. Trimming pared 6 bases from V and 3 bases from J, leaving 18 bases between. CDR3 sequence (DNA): TGTGCCAGCAGCTCAAGTTGGATGGGGGACTACGAGCAGTACTTC. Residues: CASSSSWMGDYEQYF.

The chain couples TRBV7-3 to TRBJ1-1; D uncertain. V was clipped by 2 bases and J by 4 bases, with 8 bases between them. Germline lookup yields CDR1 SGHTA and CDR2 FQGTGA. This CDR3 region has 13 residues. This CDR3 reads CASSLQGITEAFF. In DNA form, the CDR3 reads TGTGCCAGCAGCTTACAAGGAATCACTGAAGCTTTCTTT.

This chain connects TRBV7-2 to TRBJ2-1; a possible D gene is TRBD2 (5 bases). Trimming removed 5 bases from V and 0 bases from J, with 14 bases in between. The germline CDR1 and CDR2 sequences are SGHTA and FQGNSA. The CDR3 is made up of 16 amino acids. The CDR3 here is CASSPSGISSYNEQFF. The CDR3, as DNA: TGTGCCAGCAGCCCCAGCGGTATCAGCTCCTACAATGAGCAGTTCTTC. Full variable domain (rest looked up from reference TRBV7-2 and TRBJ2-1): GAGVSQSPSNKVTEKGKDVELRCDPISGHTALYWYRQSLGQGLEFLIYFQGNSAPDKSGLPSDRFSAERTGGSVSTLTIQRTQQEDSAVYLCASSPSGISSYNEQFFGPGTRLTVL.